This entry lists 20 T cell receptor beta chains sequenced from one sample in a study of shared clonotypes between healthy human individuals. The assay was immunoSEQ multiplex PCR, and TCRdb's table has in-frame clones only and misses some. The table records some 2,100,000 clones, about 92% of them present only once. Selected positively for CCR7 and CD45RO-negative, naive CD8 cells excluded terminally differentiated effector memory CD45RA+ cells. Sequencing input: naive CD8+ T cells from PBMCs. The receptors shown here come from a man aged 18-30 years in good health. Some clones in this sample may be carry-over from other donors' samples.

V gene TRBV7-3 combines with J gene TRBJ1-1, with TRBD1 matching 8 bases. CDR1 and CDR2 from the germline V gene are SGHTA and FQGTGA. Unmatched junction bases numbered 15, after V lost 5 bases and J lost 4 bases. CDR3 size: 17 residues. The CDR3 is CASSPLAQGAIGTEAFF. The CDR3 DNA reads TGTGCCAGCAGCCCCTTGGCGCAGGGGGCGATTGGCACTGAAGCTTTCTTT.

V usage is TRBV27 and J usage is TRBJ1-5; D is unclear. The V gene lost 5 bases and the J gene lost 2 bases, with 16 bases spanning the gap. The CDR3 loop spans 16 amino acids. CDR1 and CDR2 (germline): MNHEY, SMNVEV (reference sequence). This CDR3 reads CASSLRQEIGNQPQHF. In nucleotides, the CDR3 is TGTGCCAGCAGTCTCCGTCAGGAAATAGGCAATCAGCCCCAGCATTTT.

Comments on this clone: Distinct nucleotide sequences in the sample also encode this CDR3. CDR3: CASSSGTGANYGYTF. For the CDR3, the DNA is TGTGCCAGCAGCTCCGGGACAGGGGCTAACTATGGCTACACCTTC. The gene calls are TRBV7-9 and TRBJ1-2; TRBD1 agrees at 10 bases. Germline V gives CDR1 SEHNR, CDR2 FQNEAQ (reference sequence). J gave up 0 bases and V 4 bases, and 2 bases lay outside the gene matches. The CDR3 is 15 residues long.

The chain joins TRBV29-1 to TRBJ1-2; a possible D gene is TRBD1 (6 bases). V was clipped by 6 bases and J by 4 bases, with 27 bases between them. Germline loops: CDR1 SQVTM, CDR2 ANQGSEA. The CDR3 covers 17 residues. CDR3 protein: CSVLAYLAGGPFYGYTF. The CDR3 DNA sequence: TGCAGCGTCCTTGCCTACCTTGCGGGGGGCCCCTTCTATGGCTACACCTTC.

The CDR3 here is CATEAGNYEQYF. In DNA, the CDR3 is TGTGCCACAGAAGCGGGGAACTACGAGCAGTACTTC. The chain recombines TRBV25-1 with TRBJ2-7; 7 positions agree with TRBD2. Trimming cost V 10 bases and J 3 bases; bases outside gene matches: 6. In germline, CDR1 is MGHDK, CDR2 SYGVNS. CDR3 length: 12 residues.

For this clone: One junction end disagrees with the germline gene, perhaps due to a read error. The genes are TRBV14 and TRBJ2-1; 10 bases are a match to TRBD2. Germline V lookup: CDR1 SGHDN, CDR2 FVKESK. The CDR3 spans 17 residues. The CDR3 loop reads CASSQAPGTSAYHEQFF. CDR3 bases: TGTGCCAGCAGCCAAGCTCCCGGGACTAGCGCCTACCATGAGCAGTTCTTC.

This clone was seen only once. The CDR3 is CASSHQQGWGYGYTF. In nucleotides, the CDR3 is TGTGCCAGCAGCCACCAACAGGGCTGGGGCTATGGCTACACCTTC. This chain joins TRBV27 and TRBJ1-2; possible D gene TRBD1, 6 bases. Germline loops: CDR1 MNHEY, CDR2 SMNVEV (reference sequence). This CDR3 comprises 15 residues. V lost 6 bases and J lost 4, with 18 bases in between.

The table lists this clone with a count of one. The rearrangement uses TRBV10-3 and TRBJ2-4, with a possible D match to TRBD2 (5 bases). Germline lookup yields CDR1 ENHRY and CDR2 SYGVKD. The CDR3 totals 16 residues. Trimming pared 0 bases from V and 12 bases from J, leaving 21 bases between. CDR3 in DNA: TGTGCCATCAGTGAGTCTCAAACAAACGTCCGGGGAAATCAGTACTTC. Its translation: CAISESQTNVRGNQYF.

This chain joins TRBV11-2 and TRBJ2-7, with 10 bases fitting TRBD2. This CDR3 has 16 residues. The germline CDR1 and CDR2 sequences are SGHAT and FQNNGV. Trimming at V came to 5 bases and at J to 4 bases, leaving 11 bases not matched to a gene. CDR3 region: CASSDRTSGGGYEQYF. The CDR3 coding sequence is TGTGCCAGCAGCGATAGGACTAGCGGAGGCGGATACGAGCAGTACTTC.

A note on this clone: Within the sample, other DNA sequences also encode this same CDR3. The chain combines TRBV30 with TRBJ1-1; no firm D call. Germline lookup yields CDR1 GTSNPN and CDR2 SVGIG (reference sequence). V was trimmed by 0 bases and J by 1 base, leaving 6 bases between them. This CDR3 is 13 amino acids long. The chain's CDR3 is CAWSVLGNTEAFF. In nucleotides, the CDR3 is TGTGCCTGGAGTGTACTGGGGAACACTGAAGCTTTCTTT.

The V and J genes are TRBV6-5 and TRBJ1-2; TRBD1 might be the D (5 bases). The V and J ends lost 6 bases and 2 bases respectively, with 13 bases between them. Germline V gene data show CDR1 as MNHEY and CDR2 as SVGAGI. The CDR3 loop spans 14 amino acids. This CDR3 is CASRPGRQNYGYTF. The CDR3 DNA follows: TGTGCCAGCAGGCCGGGAAGACAGAACTATGGCTACACCTTC.

On this clone: Other nucleotide sequences from this sample produce the same CDR3. The chain carries TRBV9 and TRBJ2-1, with 10 bases identical to TRBD2. The CDR3 extends over 15 amino acids. J was trimmed by 4 bases and V by 3 bases; bases with no gene match: 4. Germline V gene data show CDR1 as SGDLS and CDR2 as YYNGEE. The CDR3 nucleotides read TGTGCCAGCAGCGCCCTAGCGGGAGAGTACAATGAGCAGTTCTTC. This translates into CASSALAGEYNEQFF.

The CDR3 coding sequence is TGCAGCGTTTTCGACAGGGGCGAGAACACCGGGGAGCTGTTTTTT. This sequence encodes CSVFDRGENTGELFF. The chain links TRBV29-1 to TRBJ2-2; 8 nucleotides line up with TRBD1. Per the germline V gene, CDR1 is SQVTM and CDR2 is ANQGSEA. The CDR3 is 15 amino acids. The J segment lost 1 base and the V segment lost 5 bases, leaving 6 bases of the junction unmatched.

The V call is TRBV28, the J call TRBJ1-2; the D is unclear. Trimming removed 5 bases from V and 5 bases from J, with 9 bases in between. Germline loops: CDR1 MDHEN, CDR2 SYDVKM. The CDR3 is 12 amino acids. CDR3 nucleotide sequence: TGTGCCAGCAGTCGCGAGTGGTATGGCTACACCTTC. Encoded protein: CASSREWYGYTF.

The rearrangement joins TRBV29-1 to TRBJ2-5; tentative D call: TRBD1 (6 bases). Germline V lookup: CDR1 SQVTM, CDR2 ANQGSEA. Trimming removed 1 base from V and 2 bases from J, with 14 bases in between. This CDR3 is 15 amino acids long. The CDR3 here is CSVEGGQNFQETQYF. The DNA of the CDR3 is TGCAGCGTTGAAGGGGGGCAGAATTTTCAAGAGACCCAGTACTTC.

In the case of this clone: The identical CDR3 is also encoded by other nucleotide sequences in the sample. The V and J genes are TRBV29-1 and TRBJ1-2; D not certain. The CDR3 contains 13 residues. Looked up from germline, CDR1 is SQVTM and CDR2 is ANQGSEA. The ends were cut back, 0 bases at V and 4 bases at J, with 9 bases in the middle. For the CDR3, the DNA is TGCAGCGTTGAAGAGGAAAGAGGCTATGGCTACACCTTC. Translation gives CSVEEERGYGYTF.

This chain links TRBV28 with TRBJ1-2; D is possibly TRBD1 (6 bases). CDR3 length equals 12 residues. Germline V gene lookup returns CDR1 MDHEN and CDR2 SYDVKM. V was cut by 5 bases and J by 5 bases, with 9 bases left in between. This CDR3 is CASSRTGYGYTF. CDR3 nucleotide sequence: TGTGCCAGCAGTCGTACAGGGTATGGCTACACCTTC.

The V and J genes are TRBV7-9 and TRBJ2-1, with unresolved D. Germline V gene lookup returns CDR1 SEHNR and CDR2 FQNEAQ (reference sequence). The V and J ends lost 5 bases and 8 bases respectively, with 19 bases between them. The CDR3 loop spans 15 amino acids. The CDR3 loop is CASSLRASRSHEQFF. DNA for the CDR3: TGTGCCAGCAGCCTCCGGGCGTCTAGGTCCCATGAGCAGTTCTTC.

The genes are TRBV5-4 and TRBJ2-3; 8 positions match TRBD1. The trim removed 2 bases at V and 6 bases at J, leaving 17 bases unmatched. The CDR3 has 18 residues. Germline CDR1 reads SGHNT; CDR2 reads YYREEE (reference sequence). DNA of the CDR3: TGTGCCAGCAGCTTTGGCCCGGCCCTCGGACAGGGAGCGGATACGCAGTATTTT. Translating gives CASSFGPALGQGADTQYF.

This chain joins TRBV10-3 and TRBJ1-1; D gene ambiguous. In germline, CDR1 is ENHRY, CDR2 SYGVKD. V was trimmed by 2 bases and J by 4 bases, leaving 23 bases between them. This CDR3 contains 18 residues. Here the CDR3 reads CAISEPQTRVGAGTEAFF. CDR3 DNA: TGTGCCATCAGTGAGCCTCAGACCCGGGTGGGCGCGGGCACTGAAGCTTTCTTT.